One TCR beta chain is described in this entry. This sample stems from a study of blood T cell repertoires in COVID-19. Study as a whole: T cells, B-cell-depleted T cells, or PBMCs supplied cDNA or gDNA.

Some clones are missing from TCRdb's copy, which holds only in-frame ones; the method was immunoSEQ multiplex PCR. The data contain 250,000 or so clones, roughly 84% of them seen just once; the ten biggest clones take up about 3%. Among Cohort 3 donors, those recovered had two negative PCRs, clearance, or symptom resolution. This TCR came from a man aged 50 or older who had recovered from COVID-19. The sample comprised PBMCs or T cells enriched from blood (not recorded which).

CDR3 nucleotides: TGTGCCAGCAGCGTAGGTGCGGGAGGTGCCTACAATGAGCAGTTCTTC. Residues: CASSVGAGGAYNEQFF. The chain uses TRBV9 and TRBJ2-1; TRBD2 matches at 8 bases. The CDR3 runs to 16 residues. Trimming at V came to 0 bases and at J to 2 bases, leaving 4 bases not matched to a gene. CDR1 is SGDLS and CDR2 is YYNGEE in the germline V gene.